This is a list of T cell receptor beta chains from one sample in a study of T cell clones after liver transplantation. Profiled with immunoSEQ multiplex PCR; TCRdb holds only in-frame clones, not every one. Of about 51,000 clones listed, about 90% are singletons. Sequenced here: CD8+ T cells from blood, sampled 12 months after liver transplant. These receptors came from a human patient who received a liver transplant. Some T cells may arise from the graft donor. The CDR3 runs from the conserved cysteine through the conserved F or W. D genes are given only for firm matches. Size is stated for part of the rows, as once, few or many counts, or as a class when the clone is expanded.

d_call: .; clone_size: .; j_call: TRBJ1-4; v_call: TRBV6-4; cdr3_aa: CASSRGINEKLFF; cdr3_nt: TGTGCCAGCAGTAGGGGAATTAATGAAAAACTGTTTTTT
d_call: .; clone_size: .; j_call: TRBJ1-1; v_call: TRBV19; cdr3_aa: CASSIGTYYTEAFF; cdr3_nt: TGTGCCAGTAGTATTGGCACCTACTACACTGAAGCTTTCTTT
d_call: TRBD2; clone_size: .; j_call: TRBJ2-1; v_call: TRBV9; cdr3_aa: CASSTPSGLAGGPLEQFF; cdr3_nt: TGTGCCAGCAGCACACCCTCCGGACTAGCGGGAGGGCCATTAGAGCAGTTCTTC
d_call: TRBD1; clone_size: .; j_call: TRBJ2-7; v_call: TRBV27; cdr3_aa: CASRPGQTWGSSYEQYF; cdr3_nt: TGTGCCAGCAGACCGGGACAGACGTGGGGAAGCTCCTACGAGCAGTACTTC
d_call: .; clone_size: .; j_call: TRBJ1-3; v_call: TRBV9; cdr3_aa: CASSVGQGSGNTIYF; cdr3_nt: TGTGCCAGCAGCGTAGGCCAGGGCTCTGGAAACACCATATATTTT
d_call: .; clone_size: .; j_call: TRBJ1-1; v_call: TRBV5-6; cdr3_aa: CASSWGGRTEAFF; cdr3_nt: TGTGCCAGCAGCTGGGGAGGGAGGACTGAAGCTTTCTTT
d_call: .; clone_size: .; j_call: TRBJ2-2; v_call: TRBV4-3; cdr3_aa: CASSQERRRAGGELFF; cdr3_nt: TGCGCCAGCAGCCAAGAAAGGCGCAGGGCGGGCGGGGAGCTGTTTTTT
d_call: .; clone_size: .; j_call: TRBJ2-3; v_call: TRBV27; cdr3_aa: CASSFSPISTDTQYF; cdr3_nt: TGTGCCAGCAGTTTTAGCCCCATCAGCACAGATACGCAGTATTTT
d_call: TRBD1; clone_size: .; j_call: TRBJ2-7; v_call: TRBV4-3; cdr3_aa: CASSHDLDRVRYEQYF; cdr3_nt: TGCGCCAGCAGCCACGATCTCGACAGGGTAAGGTACGAGCAGTACTTC
d_call: .; clone_size: .; j_call: TRBJ1-2; v_call: TRBV28; cdr3_aa: CASSLSSSFDRGYTF; cdr3_nt: TGTGCCAGCAGTTTATCCTCCTCGTTCGACAGAGGCTACACCTTC
d_call: .; clone_size: .; j_call: TRBJ2-1; v_call: TRBV6-6; cdr3_aa: CASTLTGGANEQFF; cdr3_nt: TGTGCCAGCACCCTGACAGGTGGGGCTAATGAGCAGTTCTTC
d_call: TRBD2; clone_size: .; j_call: TRBJ2-3; v_call: TRBV28; cdr3_aa: CASRLLAGDSPSTDTQYF; cdr3_nt: TGTGCCAGCAGACTGTTAGCGGGAGACTCCCCCTCGACAGATACGCAGTATTTT
d_call: .; clone_size: .; j_call: TRBJ2-6; v_call: TRBV28; cdr3_aa: CASSSGGDRPSGANVLTF; cdr3_nt: TGTGCCAGCAGTTCAGGGGGGGACAGGCCCTCTGGGGCCAACGTCCTGACTTTC
d_call: TRBD1; clone_size: .; j_call: TRBJ2-5; v_call: TRBV4-3; cdr3_aa: CASSQDLTGGGETQYF; cdr3_nt: TGCGCCAGCAGCCAAGATTTGACAGGGGGCGGGGAGACCCAGTACTTC
d_call: .; clone_size: .; j_call: TRBJ2-7; v_call: TRBV7-2; cdr3_aa: CASSFRGEQYF; cdr3_nt: TGTGCCAGCAGCTTTAGGGGAGAGCAGTACTTC
d_call: .; clone_size: .; j_call: TRBJ2-7; v_call: TRBV6-5; cdr3_aa: CASSYDRNRGSYEQYF; cdr3_nt: TGTGCCAGCAGTTACGACCGGAACCGGGGGTCCTACGAGCAGTACTTC
d_call: TRBD2; clone_size: .; j_call: TRBJ2-2; v_call: TRBV6-6; cdr3_aa: CASSYPSGAGELFF; cdr3_nt: TGTGCCAGCAGTTACCCTAGCGGGGCCGGGGAGCTGTTTTTT
d_call: TRBD2; clone_size: .; j_call: TRBJ2-3; v_call: TRBV4-1; cdr3_aa: CASSQILAGGSPDTQYF; cdr3_nt: TGCGCCAGCAGCCAGATACTAGCGGGAGGATCGCCAGATACGCAGTATTTT
d_call: .; clone_size: .; j_call: TRBJ1-1; v_call: TRBV4-3; cdr3_aa: CASSPSRGFPSEAFF; cdr3_nt: TGCGCCAGCAGCCCCTCCCGGGGGTTTCCTAGCGAAGCTTTCTTT
d_call: TRBD1; clone_size: few; j_call: TRBJ2-7; v_call: TRBV7-9; cdr3_aa: CASSPAVRGREYEQYF; cdr3_nt: TGTGCCAGCAGCCCCGCCGTAAGGGGGCGCGAGTACGAGCAGTACTTC
d_call: TRBD1; clone_size: .; j_call: TRBJ1-5; v_call: TRBV4-1; cdr3_aa: CASSQEGQTTYSNQPQHF; cdr3_nt: TGCGCCAGCAGCCAGGAGGGACAGACCACCTATAGCAATCAGCCCCAGCATTTT
d_call: .; clone_size: .; j_call: TRBJ2-2; v_call: TRBV28; cdr3_aa: CASSLRVGTPNTGELFF; cdr3_nt: TGTGCCAGCAGTCTCCGGGTAGGGACACCGAACACCGGGGAGCTGTTTTTT
d_call: .; clone_size: .; j_call: TRBJ1-1; v_call: TRBV6-5; cdr3_aa: CASSYNGGYITEAFF; cdr3_nt: TGTGCCAGCAGTTATAACGGGGGTTATATCACTGAAGCTTTCTTT
d_call: .; clone_size: .; j_call: TRBJ1-2; v_call: TRBV5-4; cdr3_aa: CASSQTGVHGYTF; cdr3_nt: TGTGCCAGCAGCCAAACCGGGGTCCATGGCTACACCTTC